This TCR beta chain was identified during a study of cytomegalovirus exposure and HLA in healthy donors. V dropped 1 base and J dropped 0 bases, with 8 bases sitting between them. This CDR3 is 15 amino acids long. The germline V gene has CDR1 LNHNV and CDR2 YYDKDF (reference sequence). The study, taken as a whole, reports: The authors excluded some V segments, including TRBV6-2 and TRBV6-3, as indistinguishable. Most CMV-associated TCR beta chains were later found to appear HLA-restricted.

In the case of this clone: Its target is unknown.

The PCR was carried out with 60 Vbeta primers and 13 Jbeta primers. The table came from immunoSEQ multiplex PCR; TCRdb's copy has only in-frame clones and leaves some out. This table has about 100,000 clones, approximately 79% appearing once. This clonotype was sampled from a man aged 18-30 years in good health and CMV-seronegative. This sequence joins TRBV15 and TRBJ2-3, with D perhaps matching TRBD2 (5 bases). The sample taken for sequencing was PBMCs. The DNA of the CDR3 is TGTGCCACCAGCAGAGTGAGGGCTAGCACAGATACGCAGTATTTT. It yields the protein CATSRVRASTDTQYF.